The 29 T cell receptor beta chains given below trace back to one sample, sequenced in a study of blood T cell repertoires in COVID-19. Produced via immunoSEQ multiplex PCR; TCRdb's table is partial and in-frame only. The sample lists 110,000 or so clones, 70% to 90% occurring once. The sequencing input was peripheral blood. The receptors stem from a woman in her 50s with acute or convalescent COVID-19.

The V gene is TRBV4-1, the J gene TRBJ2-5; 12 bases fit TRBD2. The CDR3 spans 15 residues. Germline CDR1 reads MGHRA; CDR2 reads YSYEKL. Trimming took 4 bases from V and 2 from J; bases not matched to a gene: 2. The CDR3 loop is CASSPGLAGQETQYF. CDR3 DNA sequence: TGCGCCAGCAGCCCCGGACTAGCGGGACAAGAGACCCAGTACTTC.

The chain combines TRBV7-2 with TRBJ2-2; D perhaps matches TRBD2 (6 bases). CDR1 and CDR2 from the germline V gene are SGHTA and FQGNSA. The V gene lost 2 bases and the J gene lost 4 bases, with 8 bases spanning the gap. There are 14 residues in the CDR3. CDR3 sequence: CASSLSSVTGELFF. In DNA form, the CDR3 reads TGTGCCAGCAGCTTATCTAGCGTCACCGGGGAGCTGTTTTTT.

The CDR3 sequence is CASSFRVRSSGTDTQYF. In DNA, the CDR3 is TGTGCCAGCAGCTTTCGTGTTAGGTCTAGCGGCACAGATACGCAGTATTTT. The chain recombines TRBV7-8 with TRBJ2-3; a possible D gene is TRBD2 (6 bases). The CDR3 extends over 17 amino acids. The V end lost 3 bases, the J end lost 1 base, and 17 bases lay between the germline ends. Germline CDR1 SGHVS, CDR2 FQNEAQ. The entire variable domain, with the rest obtained from reference TRBV7-8 and TRBJ2-3, is as follows: GAGVSQSPRYKVAKRGQDVALRCDPISGHVSLFWYQQALGQGPEFLTYFQNEAQLDKSGLPSDRFFAERPEGSVSTLKIQRTQQEDSAVYLCASSFRVRSSGTDTQYFGPGTRLTVL.

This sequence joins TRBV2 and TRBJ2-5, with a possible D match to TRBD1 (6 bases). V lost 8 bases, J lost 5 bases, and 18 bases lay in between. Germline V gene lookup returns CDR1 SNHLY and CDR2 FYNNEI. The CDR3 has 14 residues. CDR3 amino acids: CASGRQGLGETQYF. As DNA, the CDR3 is TGTGCCAGCGGCCGCCAGGGGCTGGGGGAGACCCAGTACTTC.

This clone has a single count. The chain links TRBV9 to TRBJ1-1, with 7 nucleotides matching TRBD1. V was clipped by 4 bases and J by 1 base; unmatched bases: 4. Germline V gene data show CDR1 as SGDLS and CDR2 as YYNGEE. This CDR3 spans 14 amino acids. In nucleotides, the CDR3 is TGTGCCAGCAGCACCCACAGGGGGAACACTGAAGCTTTCTTT. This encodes CASSTHRGNTEAFF.

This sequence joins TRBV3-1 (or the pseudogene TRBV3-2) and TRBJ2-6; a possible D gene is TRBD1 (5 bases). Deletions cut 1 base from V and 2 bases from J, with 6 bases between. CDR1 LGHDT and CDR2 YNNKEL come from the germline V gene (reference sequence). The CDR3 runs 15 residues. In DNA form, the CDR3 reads TGTGCCAGCAGCCAAGGGGGCGCTGGGGCCAACGTCCTGACTTTC. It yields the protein CASSQGGAGANVLTF.

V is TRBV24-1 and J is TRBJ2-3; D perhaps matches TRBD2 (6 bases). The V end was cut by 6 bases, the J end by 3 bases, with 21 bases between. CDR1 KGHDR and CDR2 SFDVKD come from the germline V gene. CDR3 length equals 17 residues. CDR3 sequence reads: CATSLGRAGTVTDTQYF. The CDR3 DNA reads TGTGCCACCAGTCTCGGTAGGGCGGGAACGGTAACAGATACGCAGTATTTT.

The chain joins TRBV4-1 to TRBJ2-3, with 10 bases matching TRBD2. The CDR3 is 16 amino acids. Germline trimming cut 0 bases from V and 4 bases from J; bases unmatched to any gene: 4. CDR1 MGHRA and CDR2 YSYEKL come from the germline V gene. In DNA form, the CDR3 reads TGCGCCAGCAGCCAAGAACCGGGACTAGCGTCAGATACGCAGTATTTT. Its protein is CASSQEPGLASDTQYF.

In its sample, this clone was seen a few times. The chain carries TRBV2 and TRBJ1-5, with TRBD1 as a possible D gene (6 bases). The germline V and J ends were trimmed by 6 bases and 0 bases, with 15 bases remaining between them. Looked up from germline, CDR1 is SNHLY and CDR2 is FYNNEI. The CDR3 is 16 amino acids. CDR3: CASRRWTDLSNQPQHF. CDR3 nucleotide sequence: TGTGCCAGCAGACGTTGGACAGACCTTAGCAATCAGCCCCAGCATTTT.

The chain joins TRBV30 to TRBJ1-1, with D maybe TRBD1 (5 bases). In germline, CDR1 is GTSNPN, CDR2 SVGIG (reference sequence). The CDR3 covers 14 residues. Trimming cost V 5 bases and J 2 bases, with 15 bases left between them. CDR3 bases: TGTGCCTGGCGAAGGGAGGGGTTTAACACTGAAGCTTTCTTT. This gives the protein CAWRREGFNTEAFF. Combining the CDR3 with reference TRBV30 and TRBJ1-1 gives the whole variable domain SQTIHQWPATLVQPVGSPLSLECTVEGTSNPNLYWYRQAAGRGLQLLFYSVGIGQISSEVPQNLSASRPQDRQFILSSKKLLLSDSGFYLCAWRREGFNTEAFFGQGTRLTVV.

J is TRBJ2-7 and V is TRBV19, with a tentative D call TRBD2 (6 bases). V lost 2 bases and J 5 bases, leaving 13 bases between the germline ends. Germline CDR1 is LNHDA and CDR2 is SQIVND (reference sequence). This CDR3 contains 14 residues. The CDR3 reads CASSITSFSDEQYF. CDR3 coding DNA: TGTGCCAGTAGTATAACTAGCTTTTCGGACGAGCAGTACTTC.

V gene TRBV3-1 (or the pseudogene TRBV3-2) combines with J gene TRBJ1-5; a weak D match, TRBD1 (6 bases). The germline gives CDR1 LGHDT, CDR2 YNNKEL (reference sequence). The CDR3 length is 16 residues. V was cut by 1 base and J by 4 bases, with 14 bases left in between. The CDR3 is CASSQGRWTANQPQHF. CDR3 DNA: TGTGCCAGCAGCCAAGGTAGGTGGACAGCAAATCAGCCCCAGCATTTT.

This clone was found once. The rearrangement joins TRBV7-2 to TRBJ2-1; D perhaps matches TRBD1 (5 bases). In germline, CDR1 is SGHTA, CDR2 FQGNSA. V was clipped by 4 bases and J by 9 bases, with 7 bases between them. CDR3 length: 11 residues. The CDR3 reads CASSSQGEQFF. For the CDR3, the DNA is TGTGCCAGCAGCTCCCAGGGTGAGCAGTTCTTC.

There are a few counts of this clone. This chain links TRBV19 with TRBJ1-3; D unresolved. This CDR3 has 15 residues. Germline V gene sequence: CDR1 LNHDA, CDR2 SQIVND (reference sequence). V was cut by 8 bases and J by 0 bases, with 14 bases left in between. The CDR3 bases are TGTGCCAGTGCAGACATGTTGAGCTCTGGAAACACCATATATTTT. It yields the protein CASADMLSSGNTIYF.

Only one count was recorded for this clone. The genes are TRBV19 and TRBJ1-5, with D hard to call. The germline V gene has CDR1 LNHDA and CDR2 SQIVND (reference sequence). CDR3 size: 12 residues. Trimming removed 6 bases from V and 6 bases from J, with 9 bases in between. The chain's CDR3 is CASSITSQPQHF. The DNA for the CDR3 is TGTGCCAGTAGCATTACAAGTCAGCCCCAGCATTTT. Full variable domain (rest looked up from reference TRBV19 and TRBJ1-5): DGGITQSPKYLFRKEGQNVTLSCEQNLNHDAMYWYRQDPGQGLRLIYYSQIVNDFQKGDIAEGYSVSREKKESFPLTVTSAQKNPTAFYLCASSITSQPQHFGDGTRLSIL.

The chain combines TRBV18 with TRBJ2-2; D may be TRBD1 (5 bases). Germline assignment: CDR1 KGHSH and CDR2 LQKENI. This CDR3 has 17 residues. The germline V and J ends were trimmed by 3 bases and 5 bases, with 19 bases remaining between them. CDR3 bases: TGTGCCAGCTCACCGCGAGTGGACACTTCAGGGACCGGGGAGCTGTTTTTT. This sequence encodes CASSPRVDTSGTGELFF. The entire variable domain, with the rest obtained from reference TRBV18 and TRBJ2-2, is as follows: NAGVMQNPRHLVRRRGQEARLRCSPMKGHSHVYWYRQLPEEGLKFMVYLQKENIIDESGMPKERFSAEFPKEGPSILRIQQVVRGDSAAYFCASSPRVDTSGTGELFFGEGSRLTVL.

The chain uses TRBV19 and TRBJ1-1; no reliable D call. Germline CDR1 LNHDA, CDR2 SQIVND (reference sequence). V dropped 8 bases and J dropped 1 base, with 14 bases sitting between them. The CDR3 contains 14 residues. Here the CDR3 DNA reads TGTGCCAGTGGAGAGCTACTTCGGAACACTGAAGCTTTCTTT. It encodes CASGELLRNTEAFF.

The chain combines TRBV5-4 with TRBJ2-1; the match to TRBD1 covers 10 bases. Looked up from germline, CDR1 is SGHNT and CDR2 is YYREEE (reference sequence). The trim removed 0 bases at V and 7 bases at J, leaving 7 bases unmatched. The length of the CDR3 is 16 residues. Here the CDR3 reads CASSLAPGTGVNEQFF. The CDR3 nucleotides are TGTGCCAGCAGCTTGGCGCCAGGGACAGGGGTTAATGAGCAGTTCTTC.

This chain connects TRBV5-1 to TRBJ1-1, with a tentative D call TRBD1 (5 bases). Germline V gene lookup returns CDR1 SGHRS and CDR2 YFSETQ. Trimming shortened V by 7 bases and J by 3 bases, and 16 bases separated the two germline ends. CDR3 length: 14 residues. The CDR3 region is CASQKTGGDTEAFF. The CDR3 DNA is TGCGCCAGCCAAAAAACCGGGGGAGACACTGAAGCTTTCTTT. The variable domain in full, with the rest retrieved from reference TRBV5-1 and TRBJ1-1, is KAGVTQTPRYLIKTRGQQVTLSCSPISGHRSVSWYQQTPGQGLQFLFEYFSETQRNKGNFPGRFSGRQFSNSRSEMNVSTLELGDSALYLCASQKTGGDTEAFFGQGTRLTVV.

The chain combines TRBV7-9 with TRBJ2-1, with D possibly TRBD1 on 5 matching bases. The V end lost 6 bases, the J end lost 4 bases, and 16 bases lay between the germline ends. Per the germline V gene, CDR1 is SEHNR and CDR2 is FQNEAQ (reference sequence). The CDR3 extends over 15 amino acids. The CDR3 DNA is TGTGCCAGCAGTAGTCGCCAGGACACTTACAATGAGCAGTTCTTC. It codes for CASSSRQDTYNEQFF.

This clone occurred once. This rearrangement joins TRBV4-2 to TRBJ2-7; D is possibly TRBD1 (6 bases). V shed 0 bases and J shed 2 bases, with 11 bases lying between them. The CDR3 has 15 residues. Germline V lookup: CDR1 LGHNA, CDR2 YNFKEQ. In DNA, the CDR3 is TGTGCCAGCAGCCAAGACAACAGGGACGCCTACGAGCAGTACTTC. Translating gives CASSQDNRDAYEQYF.

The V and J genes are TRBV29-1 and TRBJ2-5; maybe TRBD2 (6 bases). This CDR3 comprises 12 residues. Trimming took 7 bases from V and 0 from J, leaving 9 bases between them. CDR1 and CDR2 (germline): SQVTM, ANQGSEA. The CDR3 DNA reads TGCAGCGCCGGGAGTGACCAAGAGACCCAGTACTTC. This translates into CSAGSDQETQYF.

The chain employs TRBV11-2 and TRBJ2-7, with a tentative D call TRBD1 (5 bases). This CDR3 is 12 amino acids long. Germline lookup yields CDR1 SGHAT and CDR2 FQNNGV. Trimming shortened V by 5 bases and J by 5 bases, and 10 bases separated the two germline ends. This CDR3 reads CASSRRGHEQYF. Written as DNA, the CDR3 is TGTGCCAGCAGCCGAAGGGGCCACGAGCAGTACTTC. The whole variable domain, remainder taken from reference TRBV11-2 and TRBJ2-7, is EAGVAQSPRYKIIEKRQSVAFWCNPISGHATLYWYQQILGQGPKLLIQFQNNGVVDDSQLPKDRFSAERLKGVDSTLKIQPAKLEDSAVYLCASSRRGHEQYFGPGTRLTVT.

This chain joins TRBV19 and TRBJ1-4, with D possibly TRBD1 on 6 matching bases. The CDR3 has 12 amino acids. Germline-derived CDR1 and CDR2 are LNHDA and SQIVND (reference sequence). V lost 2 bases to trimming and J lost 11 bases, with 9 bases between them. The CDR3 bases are TGTGCCAGTAGTATAACAGGGAGTAAACTGTTTTTT. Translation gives CASSITGSKLFF.

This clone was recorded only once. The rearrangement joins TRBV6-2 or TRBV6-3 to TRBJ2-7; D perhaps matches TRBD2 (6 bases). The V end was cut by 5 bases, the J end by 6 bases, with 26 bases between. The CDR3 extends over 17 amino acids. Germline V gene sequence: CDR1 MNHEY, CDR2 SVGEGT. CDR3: CASSPLVGVADYLEQYF. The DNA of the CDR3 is TGTGCCAGCAGTCCCCTAGTCGGAGTAGCGGATTACCTCGAGCAGTACTTC.

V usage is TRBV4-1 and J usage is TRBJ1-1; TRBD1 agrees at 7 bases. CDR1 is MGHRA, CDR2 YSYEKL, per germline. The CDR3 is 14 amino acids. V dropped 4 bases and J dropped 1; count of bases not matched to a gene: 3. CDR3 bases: TGCGCCAGCAGCCCGACAGGGTCGAACACTGAAGCTTTCTTT. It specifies CASSPTGSNTEAFF.

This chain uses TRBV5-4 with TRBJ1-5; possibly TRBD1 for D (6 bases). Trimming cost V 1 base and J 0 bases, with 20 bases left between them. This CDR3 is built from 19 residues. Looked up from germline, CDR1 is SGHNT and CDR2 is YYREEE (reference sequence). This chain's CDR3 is CASSLTGLTGRISNQPQHF. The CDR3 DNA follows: TGTGCCAGCAGCTTGACGGGCTTAACAGGGAGAATTAGCAATCAGCCCCAGCATTTT.

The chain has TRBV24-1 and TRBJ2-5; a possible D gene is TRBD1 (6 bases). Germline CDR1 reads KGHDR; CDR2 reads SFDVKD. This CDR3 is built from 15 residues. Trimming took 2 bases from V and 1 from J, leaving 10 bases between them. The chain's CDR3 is CATSDSRDIQETQYF. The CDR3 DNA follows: TGTGCCACCAGTGATTCCCGGGACATCCAAGAGACCCAGTACTTC.

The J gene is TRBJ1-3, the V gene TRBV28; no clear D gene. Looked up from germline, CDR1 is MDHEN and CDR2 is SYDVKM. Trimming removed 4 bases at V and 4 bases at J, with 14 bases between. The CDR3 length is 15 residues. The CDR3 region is CASSSQKPGGNTIYF. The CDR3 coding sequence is TGTGCCAGCAGTTCACAAAAACCCGGGGGAAACACCATATATTTT.